Presented here are 14 T cell receptor beta chains from one specimen sequenced in a study of blood T cell repertoires in COVID-19. Sequencing was performed with immunoSEQ multiplex PCR; in TCRdb, only in-frame clones are kept and a portion is missing. The sample has around 100,000 clones, 80% to 95% seen once. The sequencing sample was made of peripheral blood. These receptors originate from a man between 65 and 79 years old with acute or convalescent COVID-19.

This clone was recorded only once. The V call is TRBV11-3, the J call TRBJ2-1; TRBD2 aligns across 10 bases. Germline assignment: CDR1 SGHNT and CDR2 YENEEA. Losses at the gene ends were 0 bases for V and 8 bases for J; bases not matched to a gene: 7. The CDR3 extends over 16 amino acids. CDR3 amino acids: CASSLDLVGTSDEQFF. Here the CDR3 DNA reads TGTGCCAGCAGCTTAGATCTGGTAGGGACTAGCGATGAGCAGTTCTTC.

This sequence joins TRBV7-9 and TRBJ2-4; 7 nucleotides align to TRBD1. Trimming at V came to 0 bases and at J to 4 bases, leaving 15 bases not matched to a gene. CDR1 is SEHNR and CDR2 is FQNEAQ in the germline V gene (reference sequence). The CDR3 sequence is 19 residues long. For the CDR3, the DNA is TGTGCCAGCAGCTTAGCCCCGGGACAGAATGGGCCTATGAAAAACATTCAGTACTTC. Amino acid sequence: CASSLAPGQNGPMKNIQYF.

V is TRBV7-9 and J is TRBJ1-1; no firm D call. Germline lookup yields CDR1 SEHNR and CDR2 FQNEAQ (reference sequence). The ends were cut back, 2 bases at V and 1 base at J, with 8 bases in the middle. This CDR3 comprises 14 residues. CDR3 sequence reads: CASSLLAGNTEAFF. The CDR3 nucleotides read TGTGCCAGCAGCTTACTGGCGGGGAACACTGAAGCTTTCTTT.

The chain recombines TRBV28 with TRBJ1-2, with 7 bases identical to TRBD1. There are 13 residues in the CDR3. Per germline, CDR1 MDHEN and CDR2 SYDVKM. V lost 7 bases to trimming and J lost 4 bases; unmatched junction nucleotides: 6. The CDR3 region has the DNA TGTGCCAGCAAGACAGGGCCGGGCTATGGCTACACCTTC. This codes for CASKTGPGYGYTF.

Only one count was recorded for this clone. V is TRBV5-5 and J is TRBJ2-6; 9 bases map to TRBD1. Germline-derived CDR1 and CDR2 are SGHKS and YYEKEE (reference sequence). Trimming cost V 4 bases and J 0 bases; bases outside gene matches: 11. The CDR3 consists of 19 residues. The CDR3 spells CASSTPGQGSNSGANVLTF. The CDR3 coding sequence is TGTGCCAGCAGCACCCCGGGACAGGGAAGTAACTCTGGGGCCAACGTCCTGACTTTC. The variable domain in full, with the rest retrieved from reference TRBV5-5 and TRBJ2-6, is DAGVTQSPTHLIKTRGQQVTLRCSPISGHKSVSWYQQVLGQGPQFIFQYYEKEERGRGNFPDRFSARQFPNYSSELNVNALLLGDSALYLCASSTPGQGSNSGANVLTFGAGSRLTVL.

This chain uses TRBV29-1 with TRBJ1-3; possible D gene TRBD1, 6 bases. CDR3 length: 13 residues. Germline V gene sequence: CDR1 SQVTM, CDR2 ANQGSEA. The V end lost 3 bases, the J end lost 4 bases, and 10 bases lay between the germline ends. The CDR3 is CSVESGGGNTIYF. In DNA form, the CDR3 reads TGCAGCGTTGAGTCTGGGGGCGGAAACACCATATATTTT. Complete variable domain (other parts from reference TRBV29-1 and TRBJ1-3): SAVISQKPSRDICQRGTSLTIQCQVDSQVTMMFWYRQQPGQSLTLIATANQGSEATYESGFVIDKFPISRPNLTFSTLTVSNMSPEDSSIYLCSVESGGGNTIYFGEGSWLTVV.

The chain carries TRBV3-1 (or the pseudogene TRBV3-2) and TRBJ2-2; 12 bases agree with TRBD2. Germline V gives CDR1 LGHDT, CDR2 YNNKEL (reference sequence). The CDR3 is 18 residues long. With V trimmed by 4 bases and J by 5 bases, 11 bases remained unmatched. The CDR3 region has the DNA TGTGCCAGCAGCCCTCGACCTCTAGCGGGAGGGAGTACCGGGGAGCTGTTTTTT. Residues: CASSPRPLAGGSTGELFF.

The V call is TRBV5-1, the J call TRBJ2-5; D might be TRBD1 (5 bases). The V gene's germline CDR1 is SGHRS and CDR2 YFSETQ. Between the trimmed V and J ends, which lost 0 bases and 4 bases, there was a span of 13 bases. The CDR3 has 15 amino acids. Written as DNA, the CDR3 is TGCGCCAGCAGCTTGGTCCCAGGGCTGGGAGAGACCCAGTACTTC. Translated, it gives CASSLVPGLGETQYF. Combining the CDR3 with reference TRBV5-1 and TRBJ2-5 gives the whole variable domain KAGVTQTPRYLIKTRGQQVTLSCSPISGHRSVSWYQQTPGQGLQFLFEYFSETQRNKGNFPGRFSGRQFSNSRSEMNVSTLELGDSALYLCASSLVPGLGETQYFGPGTRLLVL.

The chain links TRBV6-5 to TRBJ2-5; D is perhaps TRBD1 (6 bases). Germline CDR1 MNHEY, CDR2 SVGAGI. Trimming pared 6 bases from V and 8 bases from J, leaving 22 bases between. The length of the CDR3 is 15 residues. CDR3 region: CASRPTGQPTETQYF. The CDR3 nucleotides read TGTGCCAGCAGACCGACAGGTCAGCCTACCGAAACCCAGTACTTC.

The chain joins TRBV7-8 to TRBJ2-1; 7 bases align to TRBD2. Germline V gene data show CDR1 as SGHVS and CDR2 as FQNEAQ. Trimming removed 6 bases from V and 8 bases from J; junction bases left unmatched: 13. The CDR3 length is 15 residues. The CDR3 loop reads CASSRERGPQHEQFF. The CDR3 DNA reads as TGTGCCAGCAGTCGGGAGCGGGGACCCCAGCATGAGCAGTTCTTC. The whole variable domain, filled in from reference TRBV7-8 and TRBJ2-1, reads GAGVSQSPRYKVAKRGQDVALRCDPISGHVSLFWYQQALGQGPEFLTYFQNEAQLDKSGLPSDRFFAERPEGSVSTLKIQRTQQEDSAVYLCASSRERGPQHEQFFGPGTRLTVL.

This clone was picked up one time. This chain connects TRBV24-1 to TRBJ2-1; TRBD2 matches at 12 bases. The CDR3 runs to 14 residues. Germline V CDR1 and CDR2: KGHDR, SFDVKD. V gave up 9 bases and J gave up 7 bases; unmatched junction bases: 6. CDR3 bases: TGTGCCACCTCGACTAGCGGGAGAAGTAATGAGCAGTTCTTC. Translating it yields CATSTSGRSNEQFF.

The chain joins TRBV7-9 to TRBJ2-7; possible D gene TRBD2, 5 bases. CDR1 is SEHNR and CDR2 is FQNEAQ in the germline V gene (reference sequence). V was pared by 3 bases and J by 2 bases, with 11 bases between. CDR3 length: 14 amino acids. CDR3 nucleotide sequence: TGTGCCAGCAGCTTTTCCGGGGTACCCTACGAGCAGTACTTC. Protein sequence: CASSFSGVPYEQYF.

V gene TRBV14 combines with J gene TRBJ2-1; D is unclear. The CDR3 runs 13 residues. V lost 1 base, J lost 12 bases, and 13 bases lay in between. The germline gives CDR1 SGHDN, CDR2 FVKESK. The CDR3 loop reads CASSQGLNLAQFF. CDR3 bases: TGTGCCAGCAGCCAAGGTCTAAATCTTGCGCAGTTCTTC.

The CDR3 DNA reads TGTGCCAGCAGCATTAGCGGGGGGCCGAACTACGAGCAGTACTTC. Residues: CASSISGGPNYEQYF. The genes are TRBV7-6 and TRBJ2-7; 10 nucleotides line up with TRBD2. This CDR3 is 15 amino acids long. The ends lost 5 bases at V and 3 bases at J; junction bases unmatched: 7. Germline V gene sequence: CDR1 SGHVS, CDR2 FNYEAQ.